This entry features one TCR beta chain sequence. Its antigen remains unknown. The V and J ends lost 11 bases and 2 bases respectively, with 13 bases between them. In germline, CDR1 is LNHDA, CDR2 SQIVND (reference sequence). The CDR3 loop spans 13 amino acids. The protocol was immunoSEQ multiplex PCR, while the TCRdb copy is restricted to in-frame clones and leaves out a portion. In the table there are over 20,000 clones, about 80% of which are singletons. These data are taken from a study of T cells in localized non-small cell lung cancer. Regarding the study as a whole: Higher blood T cell density went with longer overall survival. The greatest T cell clonality was found in uninvolved adjacent lung (higher than in tumor). The study detected a median roughly 61 of the top 100 tumor clones in adjacent lung.

The TCR was taken from a man aged 35-75 years with stage II lung adenocarcinoma. This chain uses TRBV19 with TRBJ1-3; D is ambiguous. The sample in question was PBMCs, obtained before any cancer treatment. The CDR3 bases are TGTGCCCCCCCTCAATTAACTGGAAACACCATATATTTT. Amino acid sequence: CAPPQLTGNTIYF.